Listed below are T cell receptor beta chains from one sample, sequenced in a study of blood T cell repertoires in COVID-19. The data were produced by immunoSEQ multiplex PCR, yet TCRdb's version contains in-frame clones alone and is incomplete. Found here are 200,000 or so clones, roughly nine tenths of them singletons; the top ten hold about 8.8%. Sequenced sample: PBMCs or T cells enriched from blood (not recorded which). These receptors originate from a young woman who had recovered from COVID-19. The CDR3 runs from the conserved cysteine through the conserved F or W. Each record gives: clone size, D gene, V gene, J gene, CDR3 protein, CDR3 DNA. The D gene is left open where the match is weak. The size entry is marked missing in some rows and otherwise reads once, few, many or a size class.

size: NA; D: NA; V: TRBV6-5; J: TRBJ1-3; CDR3: CASSYSSLSGNTIYF; DNA: TGTGCCAGCAGTTACTCATCGTTGTCTGGAAACACCATATATTTT
size: NA; D: NA; V: TRBV7-9; J: TRBJ2-3; CDR3: CASSLRGDPDTQYF; DNA: TGTGCCAGCAGCTTACGTGGAGACCCGGATACGCAGTATTTT
size: NA; D: TRBD1; V: TRBV5-4; J: TRBJ2-5; CDR3: CASSSDRVEETQYF; DNA: TGTGCCAGCAGCTCGGACAGGGTGGAAGAGACCCAGTACTTC
size: NA; D: NA; V: TRBV7-9; J: TRBJ2-1; CDR3: CASSPPSGPQQFF; DNA: TGTGCCAGCAGCCCCCCTTCAGGGCCACAGCAGTTCTTC
size: once; D: NA; V: TRBV28; J: TRBJ1-1; CDR3: CASSLSTGMGDTEAFF; DNA: TGTGCCAGCAGTTTGTCCACAGGGATGGGGGACACTGAAGCTTTCTTT
size: NA; D: TRBD2; V: TRBV18; J: TRBJ2-7; CDR3: CASSPPAGGTYEQYF; DNA: TGTGCCAGCTCACCACCGGCGGGAGGGACTTACGAGCAGTACTTC
size: NA; D: NA; V: TRBV27; J: TRBJ1-6; CDR3: CASSSRQGNSPLHF; DNA: TGTGCCAGCAGTTCCCGCCAGGGAAATTCACCCCTCCACTTT
size: once; D: NA; V: TRBV28; J: TRBJ1-2; CDR3: CASTLNRENYGYTF; DNA: TGTGCCAGCACCTTGAACAGGGAGAACTATGGCTACACCTTC
size: NA; D: NA; V: TRBV5-4; J: TRBJ2-1; CDR3: CASSPAAGAYNEQFF; DNA: TGTGCCAGCAGCCCCGCGGCCGGGGCCTACAATGAGCAGTTCTTC
size: few; D: NA; V: TRBV6-5; J: TRBJ2-5; CDR3: CASSSQVQETQYF; DNA: TGTGCCAGCAGTTCGCAGGTCCAAGAGACCCAGTACTTC
size: NA; D: NA; V: TRBV19; J: TRBJ1-1; CDR3: CASSIGQNTEAFF; DNA: TGTGCCAGTAGTATAGGGCAGAACACTGAAGCTTTCTTT
size: once; D: NA; V: TRBV29-1; J: TRBJ2-7; CDR3: CSVEGSYYEQYF; DNA: TGCAGCGTTGAGGGCTCCTACTACGAGCAGTACTTC
size: NA; D: TRBD1; V: TRBV4-2; J: TRBJ1-2; CDR3: CASSLLGTGDYGYTF; DNA: TGTGCCAGCAGCCTTCTGGGTACAGGGGACTATGGCTACACCTTC
size: NA; D: NA; V: TRBV4-2; J: TRBJ1-6; CDR3: CASSQGDSPLHF; DNA: TGTGCCAGCAGCCAAGGAGATTCACCCCTCCACTTT
size: NA; D: NA; V: TRBV3-1/TRBV3-2; J: TRBJ1-1; CDR3: CASSSGQEAFF; DNA: TGTGCCAGCAGCTCGGGACAAGAAGCTTTCTTT
size: NA; D: NA; V: TRBV19; J: TRBJ1-5; CDR3: CASSSPPGVRNQPQHF; DNA: TGTGCCAGTAGTTCCCCTCCAGGTGTTCGGAATCAGCCCCAGCATTTT
size: NA; D: TRBD1; V: TRBV7-3; J: TRBJ2-1; CDR3: CASSSSQGRSYNEQFF; DNA: TGTGCCAGCAGCTCATCACAGGGGCGCTCCTACAATGAGCAGTTCTTC
size: NA; D: TRBD1; V: TRBV29-1; J: TRBJ2-7; CDR3: CSGGQGIGEQYF; DNA: TGCAGCGGAGGACAGGGGATTGGAGAGCAGTACTTC
size: NA; D: NA; V: TRBV6-1; J: TRBJ1-1; CDR3: CASSEAIGLGSTEAFF; DNA: TGTGCCAGCAGTGAAGCGATTGGTTTGGGGAGCACTGAAGCTTTCTTT
size: NA; D: NA; V: TRBV11-2; J: TRBJ2-5; CDR3: CASSGTFRETQYF; DNA: TGTGCCAGCAGCGGTACCTTCCGGGAGACCCAGTACTTC
size: NA; D: NA; V: TRBV5-4; J: TRBJ1-2; CDR3: CASSLEVEYGYTF; DNA: TGTGCCAGCAGCTTGGAAGTGGAGTATGGCTACACCTTC
size: once; D: TRBD1; V: TRBV13; J: TRBJ1-3; CDR3: CASSFDRESGNTIYF; DNA: TGTGCCAGCAGCTTCGACAGGGAATCTGGAAACACCATATATTTT
size: NA; D: TRBD1; V: TRBV3-1/TRBV3-2; J: TRBJ2-1; CDR3: CASSQMTGVNEQFF; DNA: TGTGCCAGCAGCCAGATGACAGGGGTCAATGAGCAGTTCTTC
size: NA; D: TRBD1; V: TRBV7-9; J: TRBJ1-6; CDR3: CASSLTQGNSPLHF; DNA: TGTGCCAGCAGCTTGACACAGGGGAATTCACCCCTCCACTTT
size: NA; D: TRBD1; V: TRBV7-6; J: TRBJ2-7; CDR3: CASSLLPGTGSYEQYF; DNA: TGTGCCAGCAGCCTCCTTCCAGGGACAGGTTCCTACGAGCAGTACTTC
size: NA; D: TRBD2; V: TRBV6-5; J: TRBJ2-7; CDR3: CASSILAGGRYEQYF; DNA: TGTGCCAGCAGTATACTAGCGGGGGGCCGCTACGAGCAGTACTTC
size: NA; D: NA; V: TRBV3-1/TRBV3-2; J: TRBJ2-3; CDR3: CASSTEVQSGTDTQYF; DNA: TGTGCCAGCAGCACCGAAGTACAGTCTGGGACAGATACGCAGTATTTT
size: once; D: NA; V: TRBV2; J: TRBJ2-2; CDR3: CASSERGRGNTGELFF; DNA: TGTGCCAGCAGTGAACGGGGCAGGGGGAACACCGGGGAGCTGTTTTTT
size: NA; D: NA; V: TRBV30; J: TRBJ1-6; CDR3: CAWGKNRDSPLHF; DNA: TGTGCCTGGGGGAAAAACAGGGATTCACCCCTCCACTTT
size: once; D: TRBD1; V: TRBV3-1/TRBV3-2; J: TRBJ2-7; CDR3: CASSAIGTGGSYEQYF; DNA: TGTGCCAGCAGCGCGATAGGGACAGGGGGATCCTACGAGCAGTACTTC
size: NA; D: NA; V: TRBV7-9; J: TRBJ2-5; CDR3: CASSWLGLGRQETQYF; DNA: TGTGCCAGCAGCTGGCTTGGTTTGGGCCGTCAAGAGACCCAGTACTTC
size: NA; D: NA; V: TRBV30; J: TRBJ1-4; CDR3: CAWSRSPHPNEKLFF; DNA: TGTGCCTGGAGCCGCAGTCCGCACCCGAATGAAAAACTGTTTTTT
size: NA; D: NA; V: TRBV28; J: TRBJ1-2; CDR3: CASRVGGIRYGYTF; DNA: TGTGCCAGCAGGGTCGGCGGAATTCGCTATGGCTACACCTTC
size: once; D: TRBD1; V: TRBV14; J: TRBJ1-1; CDR3: CASSQIGTGDTEAFF; DNA: TGTGCCAGCAGCCAAATCGGGACAGGGGACACTGAAGCTTTCTTT
size: once; D: NA; V: TRBV4-1; J: TRBJ1-1; CDR3: CASSQVGGRRGEGTEAFF; DNA: TGCGCCAGCAGCCAAGTCGGTGGGAGAAGGGGGGAGGGCACTGAAGCTTTCTTT
size: NA; D: TRBD1; V: TRBV6-1; J: TRBJ1-2; CDR3: CASSEGTGYGYTF; DNA: TGTGCCAGCAGTGAGGGGACAGGCTATGGCTACACCTTC
size: NA; D: TRBD1; V: TRBV12-5; J: TRBJ2-7; CDR3: CASGLQGALYEQYF; DNA: TGTGCTAGTGGTTTGCAGGGGGCGCTTTACGAGCAGTACTTC
size: NA; D: NA; V: TRBV27; J: TRBJ1-1; CDR3: CASSLLPAASRGEAFF; DNA: TGTGCCAGCAGTTTATTACCCGCAGCCTCGAGGGGGGAAGCTTTCTTT
size: NA; D: NA; V: TRBV3-1/TRBV3-2; J: TRBJ1-2; CDR3: CASSQDNTREAGYTF; DNA: TGTGCCAGCAGCCAAGATAACACCAGGGAGGCTGGCTACACCTTC
size: NA; D: TRBD1; V: TRBV28; J: TRBJ1-5; CDR3: CASTPGGASPPQHF; DNA: TGTGCCAGCACCCCAGGGGGCGCGAGTCCGCCCCAGCATTTT
size: once; D: NA; V: TRBV5-1; J: TRBJ1-1; CDR3: CASSPLKQGEDTEAFF; DNA: TGCGCCAGCAGCCCCCTAAAACAGGGTGAAGACACTGAAGCTTTCTTT
size: once; D: NA; V: TRBV5-4; J: TRBJ1-2; CDR3: CASSYRTLRYYGYTF; DNA: TGTGCCAGCAGCTACCGGACACTGAGATACTATGGCTACACCTTC
size: NA; D: TRBD1; V: TRBV24-1; J: TRBJ1-2; CDR3: CATSDPGQAYGYTF; DNA: TGTGCCACCAGTGACCCTGGACAGGCCTATGGCTACACCTTC
size: NA; D: TRBD1; V: TRBV30; J: TRBJ1-4; CDR3: CAWSGGQGVREKLFF; DNA: TGTGCCTGGAGTGGAGGACAGGGGGTTCGAGAAAAACTGTTTTTT
size: NA; D: TRBD1; V: TRBV29-1; J: TRBJ2-7; CDR3: CSASTRDRVNEQYF; DNA: TGCAGCGCCTCGACACGGGACAGGGTCAACGAGCAGTACTTC
size: once; D: TRBD1; V: TRBV3-1/TRBV3-2; J: TRBJ1-1; CDR3: CASSQGQANTEAFF; DNA: TGTGCCAGCAGCCAGGGACAGGCTAACACTGAAGCTTTCTTT
size: NA; D: NA; V: TRBV6-5; J: TRBJ2-7; CDR3: CASFPRHGAYEQYF; DNA: TGTGCCAGCTTCCCCCGCCACGGAGCCTACGAGCAGTACTTC
size: NA; D: NA; V: TRBV30; J: TRBJ1-2; CDR3: CAWSKGVGNGYTF; DNA: TGTGCCTGGAGTAAGGGGGTCGGAAATGGCTACACCTTC
size: NA; D: NA; V: TRBV5-4; J: TRBJ1-2; CDR3: CASSQGYGYTF; DNA: TGTGCCAGCAGTCAGGGCTATGGCTACACCTTC
size: NA; D: TRBD2; V: TRBV4-2; J: TRBJ2-3; CDR3: CASSQDLAGGTDTQYF; DNA: TGTGCCAGCAGCCAAGATCTAGCGGGGGGCACAGATACGCAGTATTTT
size: few; D: TRBD1; V: TRBV5-1; J: TRBJ1-1; CDR3: CASSLGTGGVTEAFF; DNA: TGCGCCAGCAGCTTGGGGACAGGGGGCGTGACTGAAGCTTTCTTT
size: NA; D: TRBD2; V: TRBV9; J: TRBJ2-2; CDR3: CASSVDPAGANTGELFF; DNA: TGTGCCAGCAGCGTAGATCCGGCGGGGGCGAACACCGGGGAGCTGTTTTTT